This entry lists 18 T cell receptor beta chains sequenced from one sample in a study of T cell repertoires in aging, cancer and after chemotherapy. Rearranged V-D-J TRB sequences were amplified with a mixed TRB-A/B primer pool. A single record per CDR3 protein comes from TCRdb applying MiXCR to the multiplex PCR reads. The sample has fewer than 20,000 distinct CDR3 sequences, around half seen once. Peripheral blood genomic DNA, not sorted cells or RNA, was the template. Sequenced input: blood. The receptors derive from a human donor in good health.

V usage is TRBV29-1 and J usage is TRBJ2-1, with 7 nucleotides matching TRBD2. The V gene's germline CDR1 is SQVTM and CDR2 ANQGSEA. This CDR3 has 16 residues. The ends lost 0 bases at V and 2 bases at J; junction bases unmatched: 7. The CDR3 coding sequence is TGCAGCGTTGAAGACCTACTTGCGGGAGCCTACAATGAGCAGTTCTTC. Protein: CSVEDLLAGAYNEQFF.

The chain has TRBV6-1 and TRBJ1-2; TRBD1 agrees at 12 bases. The CDR3 covers 15 residues. V was pared by 4 bases and J by 2 bases, with 2 bases of the junction left unmatched. CDR1 is MNHNS, CDR2 SASEGT, per germline. This CDR3 is CASSVGTGGNYGYTF. The CDR3 coding sequence is TGTGCCAGCAGTGTGGGGACAGGGGGCAACTATGGCTACACCTTC.

This clonotype was observed a few times. The rearrangement links TRBV29-1 to TRBJ2-5, with unresolved D. The V gene's germline CDR1 is SQVTM and CDR2 ANQGSEA. The V gene lost 4 bases and the J gene lost 4 bases, with 16 bases spanning the gap. This CDR3 has 14 amino acids. The chain's CDR3 is CSVGQQAVTETQYF. The CDR3 bases are TGCAGCGTTGGTCAGCAGGCGGTAACAGAGACCCAGTACTTC.

This clonotype was counted only a few times. The gene calls are TRBV6-6 and TRBJ1-4; TRBD1 matches at 9 bases. With V trimmed by 8 bases and J by 5 bases, 9 bases remained unmatched. In germline, CDR1 is MNHNY, CDR2 SVGAGI (reference sequence). The CDR3 has 15 amino acids. CDR3 DNA: TGTGCCAGCGGTCAATCCGGGACAGGGAATGAAAAACTGTTTTTT. This codes for CASGQSGTGNEKLFF.

V and J are TRBV12-3 or TRBV12-4 and TRBJ2-7; 10 bases agree with TRBD1. V was clipped by 7 bases and J by 3 bases; unmatched bases: 6. The CDR3 is 14 residues long. The CDR3 region has the DNA TGTGCCAGCATTGACAGGGGGCTCTACTACGAGCAGTACTTC. As protein: CASIDRGLYYEQYF.

This clonotype was seen a handful of times. The V call is TRBV6-1, the J call TRBJ2-7; 9 bases align to TRBD1. The V gene end was trimmed by 2 bases and the J gene end by 10 bases; junction bases not matched to a gene: 3. The CDR3 runs 12 residues. Germline V CDR1 and CDR2: MNHNS, SASEGT. CDR3 residues: CASSENTGGQYF. DNA for the CDR3: TGTGCCAGCAGTGAAAACACAGGGGGCCAGTACTTC.

This clonotype appeared once. Here the CDR3 DNA reads TGTGCCAGCAGCCCTAGCGGGAGCCAAGAGACCCAGTACTTC. Protein: CASSPSGSQETQYF. The V gene is TRBV6-5, the J gene TRBJ2-5; 10 positions agree with TRBD2. The CDR3 is made up of 14 amino acids. Unmatched junction bases numbered 2, after V lost 6 bases and J lost 1 base. In germline, CDR1 is MNHEY, CDR2 SVGAGI.

V usage is TRBV27 and J usage is TRBJ2-7; D might be TRBD1 (6 bases). The CDR3 extends over 16 amino acids. CDR1 and CDR2 (germline): MNHEY, SMNVEV (reference sequence). V was shortened by 5 bases and J by 3 bases, with 20 bases between the two germline ends. The CDR3 here is CASSGGQGKGYYEQYF. CDR3 nucleotide sequence: TGTGCCAGCAGTGGGGGACAAGGGAAGGGGTACTACGAGCAGTACTTC.

V usage is TRBV20-1 and J usage is TRBJ2-7, with 8 positions matching TRBD1. Trimming cost V 3 bases and J 4 bases; bases outside gene matches: 11. Germline V gene data show CDR1 as DFQATT and CDR2 as SNEGSKA (reference sequence). The CDR3 extends over 15 amino acids. CDR3 loop: CSARGDRGGGYEQYF. The CDR3, as DNA: TGCAGTGCTAGGGGCGACAGGGGAGGAGGGTACGAGCAGTACTTC.

The table lists this clonotype with a few counts. The V call is TRBV29-1, the J call TRBJ2-7; 7 bases align to TRBD2. Germline CDR1 and CDR2: SQVTM and ANQGSEA. The V gene end was trimmed by 0 bases and the J gene end by 0 bases; junction bases not matched to a gene: 5. The CDR3 covers 15 residues. The CDR3 DNA is TGCAGCGTTGAAGATCTGGGGGGGAGCTCCTACGAGCAGTACTTC. Translated, it gives CSVEDLGGSSYEQYF.

The V call is TRBV18, the J call TRBJ2-3; D unresolved. The germline CDR1 and CDR2 sequences are KGHSH and LQKENI. The CDR3 has 12 amino acids. Between the trimmed V and J ends, which lost 3 bases and 6 bases, there was a span of 7 bases. As DNA, the CDR3 is TGTGCCAGCTCACCTGAGACGGATACGCAGTATTTT. Its protein product is CASSPETDTQYF.

The V and J genes are TRBV5-6 and TRBJ2-3, with 15 bases aligning to TRBD2. The CDR3 contains 16 residues. Germline V gives CDR1 SGHDT, CDR2 YYEEEE. V was clipped by 4 bases and J by 6 bases; unmatched bases: 6. The CDR3 DNA reads TGTGCCAGCAGCCCAAGGACTAGCGGGAGGGGCGATACGCAGTATTTT. Protein: CASSPRTSGRGDTQYF.

The chain links TRBV5-5 to TRBJ2-5; 7 nucleotides agree with TRBD1. Germline V gives CDR1 SGHKS, CDR2 YYEKEE (reference sequence). The CDR3 consists of 13 residues. J lost 4 bases, V lost 4 bases, and 4 bases had no gene match. The CDR3 region has the DNA TGTGCCAGCAGCGAGACAGGGAGAGAGACCCAGTACTTC. Encoded protein: CASSETGRETQYF. The variable domain in full, completed from reference TRBV5-5 and TRBJ2-5, reads DAGVTQSPTHLIKTRGQQVTLRCSPISGHKSVSWYQQVLGQGPQFIFQYYEKEERGRGNFPDRFSARQFPNYSSELNVNALLLGDSALYLCASSETGRETQYFGPGTRLLVL.

This clonotype is termed medium-sized. The chain employs TRBV19 and TRBJ2-7; 12 nucleotides line up with TRBD2. V lost 2 bases and J lost 9; bases outside the gene matches: 8. This CDR3 is built from 15 residues. Germline CDR1 and CDR2: LNHDA and SQIVND (reference sequence). DNA of the CDR3: TGTGCCAGTAGTATATCGACTAGCGGGAGCTTTACGCAGTACTTC. Amino acids: CASSISTSGSFTQYF.

This sequence joins TRBV29-1 and TRBJ1-1; D gene ambiguous. V dropped 4 bases and J dropped 1 base, with 10 bases sitting between them. The CDR3 runs 13 residues. Germline V gene sequence: CDR1 SQVTM, CDR2 ANQGSEA. The CDR3 DNA sequence: TGCAGCGTTGTAGGCTTCTCGAACACTGAAGCTTTCTTT. It is translated as CSVVGFSNTEAFF.

The chain links TRBV6-6 to TRBJ2-2; 13 bases fit TRBD2. Germline-derived CDR1 and CDR2 are MNHNY and SVGAGI (reference sequence). J gave up 6 bases and V 7 bases, and 5 bases lay outside the gene matches. CDR3 size: 15 residues. CDR3: CASTMTSGRPGELFF. In DNA form, the CDR3 reads TGTGCCAGCACTATGACTAGCGGGAGGCCCGGGGAGCTGTTTTTT.

By its share, this clonotype is medium-sized. This chain links TRBV29-1 with TRBJ2-7, with D perhaps TRBD1 or TRBD2 (5 bases each). The CDR3 runs to 12 residues. V was clipped by 5 bases and J by 5 bases, with 13 bases between them. CDR1 and CDR2 (germline): SQVTM, ANQGSEA. The CDR3 DNA follows: TGCAGCGTTCCCGGGGCCGGCAACGAGCAGTACTTC. Encoded protein: CSVPGAGNEQYF.

V is TRBV29-1 and J is TRBJ2-1; 9 bases are a match to TRBD2. Germline CDR1 is SQVTM and CDR2 is ANQGSEA. V lost 3 bases and J lost 8; bases outside the gene matches: 8. The CDR3 length is 14 residues. The CDR3 DNA reads TGCAGCGTTGACTCACTAGCGGGCTTGGATGAGCAGTTCTTC. Protein: CSVDSLAGLDEQFF.